This TCR beta chain came from a study of radiotherapy plus CTLA-4 blockade in lung cancer. The repertoire was sequenced with immunoSEQ multiplex PCR; TCRdb's copy has only in-frame clones and lacks some. The sample contains 71,000 or so clones, 85% to 90% of which appear only once. The CDR3 covers 16 residues. The V segment lost 0 bases and the J segment 5 bases; nucleotides outside the gene matches: 6. Germline V lookup: CDR1 SGDLS, CDR2 YYNGEE. Remarks on this clone: The antigen remains undetermined.

Alongside CTLA-4 blockade with ipilimumab, patients with chemo-refractory metastatic non-small-cell lung cancer received focal radiation. Findings and limits, study-wide: The best prediction of response reportedly came from early blood T cell clone dynamics, with interferon-beta. Blood TCR clones of tumor origin expanded after radiotherapy plus ipilimumab.

The chain carries TRBV9 and TRBJ2-1, with 9 bases identical to TRBD2. The sample in question was peripheral blood, obtained from a patient treated with radiotherapy plus ipilimumab. This clonotype was sampled from a human donor with non-small cell lung cancer who had stable disease on radiotherapy plus ipilimumab. CDR3 coding DNA: TGTGCCAGCAGCGTAGGGCCTAGCGGGACACACAATGAGCAGTTCTTC. Amino acid sequence: CASSVGPSGTHNEQFF.